This T cell receptor (beta chain) was identified in a study of T cell changes during pregnancy in multiple sclerosis. This table comes from immunoSEQ multiplex PCR, and its TCRdb copy is limited to in-frame clones, with some not included. The table shows about 20,000 clones, with less than 90% occurring only once. Germline V gene sequence: CDR1 SQVTM, CDR2 ANQGSEA. Unmatched junction bases numbered 7, after V lost 6 bases and J lost 1 base. The CDR3 totals 14 residues. The clonotype was recovered from a female donor in good health, enrolled as a control in a pregnancy study. The rearrangement uses TRBV29-1 and TRBJ2-7, with TRBD1 matching 9 bases. Source: CD8+ T cells from peripheral blood mononuclear cells, taken in the third trimester of pregnancy. This CDR3 reads CSVAGTGISYEQYF. The CDR3 DNA follows: TGCAGCGTCGCAGGGACAGGGATTTCCTACGAGCAGTACTTC.